This T cell receptor (beta chain) emerged from a study of early T cells in non-severe SARS-CoV-2 infection. The wider study: The chains were unpaired, and the sequenced material was bulk RNA from unsorted whole blood.

This clonotype was recorded many times. Its matching antigen is unknown. Study-level points and caveats: Using VDJdb, the matching emphasized anti-spike CD8 responses while missing private and CD4 specificities.

CDR1 and CDR2 (germline): GTSNPN, SVGIG (reference sequence). Trimming removed 5 bases from V and 6 bases from J; junction bases left unmatched: 13. The CDR3 is made up of 17 amino acids. Researchers attached unique molecular identifiers to individual cDNA molecules. TCRdb re-derived calls from the 5' RACE reads in MiXCR, one entry per CDR3 protein. This table holds some 12,000 distinct CDR3 sequences, around 5% found once. The rearrangement joins TRBV30 to TRBJ1-6; 10 bases map to TRBD1. The sample was whole blood. This TCR derives from an adult who was a healthcare worker with PCR-confirmed SARS-CoV-2 infection or an uninfected control (not recorded which). CDR3 DNA sequence: TGTGCCTGGGCCGGGACAGGGGCCGCCTCGGGTAATTCACCCCTCCACTTT. Its protein is CAWAGTGAASGNSPLHF.